These T cell receptor beta chains were read from a single sample in a study of blood T cell repertoires in COVID-19. The repertoire was sequenced with immunoSEQ multiplex PCR; TCRdb's copy has only in-frame clones and lacks some. The sample records 200,000 to 250,000 clones, around 83% being singletons. Sequencing was carried out using PBMCs or T cells enriched from blood (not recorded which). The receptor set was obtained from a woman aged 40 to 50 who had recovered from COVID-19. CDR3s include the opening cysteine and the closing phenylalanine or tryptophan. The order of the fields is CDR3 protein, V gene, J gene.

CDR3 protein: CASSQDLRQRNYGYTF
V gene: TRBV4-3
J gene: TRBJ1-2

CDR3 protein: CASAQGDFRAQETQYF
V gene: TRBV3-1/TRBV3-2
J gene: TRBJ2-5

CDR3 protein: CASSPDSPGANVLTF
V gene: TRBV2
J gene: TRBJ2-6

CDR3 protein: CASSSQGLAKNEQFF
V gene: TRBV28
J gene: TRBJ2-1

CDR3 protein: CASSSTDRGYGYTF
V gene: TRBV28
J gene: TRBJ1-2

CDR3 protein: CASSPTSTNEKLFF
V gene: TRBV27
J gene: TRBJ1-4

CDR3 protein: CASSPRERLGNEQFF
V gene: TRBV13
J gene: TRBJ2-1

CDR3 protein: CATSRQGSEKLFF
V gene: TRBV2
J gene: TRBJ1-4

CDR3 protein: CASSKTNNTDTQYF
V gene: TRBV21-1
J gene: TRBJ2-3

CDR3 protein: CASSLDRVNTEAFF
V gene: TRBV5-1
J gene: TRBJ1-1

CDR3 protein: CASSTLAGGDEQFF
V gene: TRBV7-8
J gene: TRBJ2-1

CDR3 protein: CASSTRQGVNTEAFF
V gene: TRBV11-2
J gene: TRBJ1-1

CDR3 protein: CASSPRHEINYGYTF
V gene: TRBV28
J gene: TRBJ1-2

CDR3 protein: CASSPGVSISEQFF
V gene: TRBV6-2/TRBV6-3
J gene: TRBJ2-1

CDR3 protein: CATTNTLTGELFF
V gene: TRBV24-1
J gene: TRBJ2-2

CDR3 protein: CAISESEKEETQYF
V gene: TRBV10-3
J gene: TRBJ2-5

CDR3 protein: CASSYGDSDEQYF
V gene: TRBV19
J gene: TRBJ2-7

CDR3 protein: CASSLGRDGGYTF
V gene: TRBV28
J gene: TRBJ1-2

CDR3 protein: CASSIGSANTGELFF
V gene: TRBV19
J gene: TRBJ2-2

CDR3 protein: CAWTEGGAINQPQHF
V gene: TRBV30
J gene: TRBJ1-5

CDR3 protein: CASTLGLAGSETQYF
V gene: TRBV9
J gene: TRBJ2-5

CDR3 protein: CASSLSSGSTDTQYF
V gene: TRBV5-1
J gene: TRBJ2-3